The 27 T cell receptor beta chains listed next were all sequenced from one sample in a study of blood T cell repertoires in COVID-19. Here immunoSEQ multiplex PCR was the method, and the copy in TCRdb shows in-frame clones only, minus some. The repertoire holds approximately 190,000 clones, with 70% to 85% as singletons. Source material: peripheral blood. The receptors were gathered from a woman aged 25-40 years with acute or convalescent COVID-19.

This clone was seen a single time. This sequence joins TRBV25-1 and TRBJ2-7; possible D gene TRBD2, 6 bases. Trimming removed 4 bases at V and 2 bases at J, with 15 bases between. CDR3 length: 15 amino acids. The germline CDR1 and CDR2 sequences are MGHDK and SYGVNS. The CDR3 region is CASSGGTRRPYEQYF. In DNA, the CDR3 is TGTGCCAGCAGTGGCGGGACTCGGCGGCCCTACGAGCAGTACTTC.

The V and J genes are TRBV4-2 and TRBJ2-1, with 9 bases lining up with TRBD1. CDR3 length: 17 amino acids. Germline V gives CDR1 LGHNA, CDR2 YNFKEQ. With 0 bases clipped from V and 7 bases from J, the junction kept 10 bases outside the gene matches. The chain's CDR3 is CASSQDLGGTGRNEQFF. CDR3 DNA: TGTGCCAGCAGCCAAGATTTGGGCGGGACAGGGAGAAATGAGCAGTTCTTC.

The chain uses TRBV29-1 and TRBJ1-2, with a tentative D call TRBD1 (5 bases). The CDR3 is made up of 13 amino acids. V was pared by 3 bases and J by 3 bases, with 11 bases between. Germline V CDR1 and CDR2: SQVTM, ANQGSEA. In nucleotides, the CDR3 is TGCAGCGTTGATTCCCAGGGTGACTATGGCTACACCTTC. Protein product: CSVDSQGDYGYTF.

The chain is built from TRBV6-5 and TRBJ1-3; unclear D gene. V lost 6 bases to trimming and J lost 2 bases, with 11 bases between them. CDR3 size: 14 residues. From germline, CDR1 is MNHEY and CDR2 SVGAGI. The chain's CDR3 is CASSSGGTGNTIYF. The CDR3 nucleotides read TGTGCCAGCAGCTCCGGAGGGACTGGAAACACCATATATTTT.

In this sample, this clone turned up a few times. Different DNA sequences within this sample yield the same CDR3. The chain links TRBV7-2 to TRBJ1-6, with a tentative D call TRBD1 (5 bases). The CDR3 contains 13 residues. Looked up from germline, CDR1 is SGHTA and CDR2 is FQGNSA. Trimming removed 2 bases from V and 7 bases from J, with 6 bases in between. This CDR3 is CASSLQGNSPLHF. As DNA, the CDR3 is TGTGCCAGCAGCTTACAGGGAAATTCACCCCTCCACTTT.

This clone appeared once. V gene TRBV6-5 combines with J gene TRBJ1-1, with a tentative D call TRBD1 (5 bases). This CDR3 comprises 14 residues. Trimming shortened V by 6 bases and J by 0 bases, and 11 bases separated the two germline ends. The germline V gene has CDR1 MNHEY and CDR2 SVGAGI. The CDR3: CASRQQDMNTEAFF. The DNA of the CDR3 is TGTGCCAGCAGGCAACAGGATATGAACACTGAAGCTTTCTTT.

This clone showed up just a few times. The rearrangement links TRBV27 to TRBJ2-3, with 10 nucleotides matching TRBD1. The junction had 3 bases not matched to a gene; V was cut back by 6 bases and J by 9 bases. The germline V gene encodes CDR1 MNHEY and CDR2 SMNVEV (reference sequence). The CDR3 has 12 amino acids. The CDR3 DNA follows: TGTGCCAGCAGGCCGGGACAGGGGACGCAGTATTTT. It yields the protein CASRPGQGTQYF.

V usage is TRBV28 and J usage is TRBJ1-1; 8 nucleotides line up with TRBD1. The CDR3 length is 15 residues. J was trimmed by 5 bases and V by 5 bases; bases with no gene match: 10. Looked up from germline, CDR1 is MDHEN and CDR2 is SYDVKM. CDR3 coding DNA: TGTGCCAGCAGTCCCGCCGGACAGGGCGCAACTGAAGCTTTCTTT. Amino acid sequence: CASSPAGQGATEAFF.

This rearrangement joins TRBV19 to TRBJ1-5; D remains unclear. The germline CDR1 and CDR2 sequences are LNHDA and SQIVND (reference sequence). The ends were cut back, 5 bases at V and 0 bases at J, with 14 bases in the middle. The CDR3 loop spans 16 amino acids. The CDR3 loop reads CASSRSGGVSNQPQHF. The CDR3 DNA follows: TGTGCCAGTAGTCGAAGTGGAGGTGTTAGCAATCAGCCCCAGCATTTT.

The chain links TRBV27 to TRBJ2-7; weak D call: TRBD1 (5 bases). Germline values: CDR1 MNHEY, CDR2 SMNVEV (reference sequence). The CDR3 has 13 residues. The V end lost 2 bases, the J end lost 1 base, and 6 bases lay between the germline ends. CDR3 amino acids: CASSLDRSYEQYF. CDR3 DNA sequence: TGTGCCAGCAGTTTAGACAGATCCTACGAGCAGTACTTC.

Details on this clone: A read error may produce the germline difference seen at one junction end. The chain links TRBV9 to TRBJ2-7, with TRBD2 identical over 11 bases. The CDR3 runs 12 residues. Germline V gene sequence: CDR1 SGDLS, CDR2 YYNGEE. The CDR3 bases are TGTGCCAGCAGCTTAACTAGCGGGGGACTCCACTTC. It yields the protein CASSLTSGGLHF.

This chain uses TRBV3-1 (or the pseudogene TRBV3-2) with TRBJ2-5; 14 bases align to TRBD2. Germline trimming cut 2 bases from V and 0 bases from J; bases unmatched to any gene: 11. This CDR3 has 20 amino acids. Germline CDR1 LGHDT, CDR2 YNNKEL (reference sequence). The CDR3 bases are TGTGCCAGCAGCCAAAGCCCGGGACTAGCGGGAGTAGGAGACCAAGAGACCCAGTACTTC. The encoded protein is CASSQSPGLAGVGDQETQYF.

The table lists this clone with a count of one. This chain links TRBV6-4 with TRBJ2-7; 7 bases agree with TRBD2. The germline V gene encodes CDR1 MRHNA and CDR2 SNTAGT. The CDR3 is 16 residues long. V gave up 6 bases and J gave up 2 bases; unmatched junction bases: 13. The DNA of the CDR3 is TGTGCCAGCAGCCCGGATGGCGGGGGAACCACCTACGAGCAGTACTTC. This sequence encodes CASSPDGGGTTYEQYF.

There are a few counts of this clone. V usage is TRBV29-1 and J usage is TRBJ2-5; possibly TRBD1 for D (5 bases). The CDR3 covers 16 residues. The ends were cut back, 7 bases at V and 5 bases at J, with 26 bases in the middle. The germline gives CDR1 SQVTM, CDR2 ANQGSEA. The CDR3 reads CSGTRITGHSYETQYF. The CDR3 region has the DNA TGCAGCGGCACCCGAATCACCGGACACTCTTACGAGACCCAGTACTTC. The complete variable domain, with remaining parts taken from reference TRBV29-1 and TRBJ2-5, reads SAVISQKPSRDICQRGTSLTIQCQVDSQVTMMFWYRQQPGQSLTLIATANQGSEATYESGFVIDKFPISRPNLTFSTLTVSNMSPEDSSIYLCSGTRITGHSYETQYFGPGTRLLVL.

The gene calls are TRBV10-1 and TRBJ2-1, with 7 positions matching TRBD1. Trimming cost V 8 bases and J 4 bases; bases outside gene matches: 2. CDR1 is WNHNN and CDR2 is SYGVQD in the germline V gene (reference sequence). The length of the CDR3 is 12 residues. The CDR3 spells CASGGQYNEQFF. The CDR3, as DNA: TGCGCCAGCGGGGGACAGTACAATGAGCAGTTCTTC.

This chain uses TRBV19 with TRBJ1-3; no firm D call. CDR1 is LNHDA and CDR2 is SQIVND in the germline V gene (reference sequence). The CDR3 contains 16 residues. Trimming took 7 bases from V and 0 from J, leaving 16 bases between them. The CDR3 sequence: CASTTEFFDSGNTIYF. In nucleotides, the CDR3 is TGTGCCAGTACCACAGAGTTTTTCGACTCTGGAAACACCATATATTTT.

The J gene is TRBJ2-3, the V gene TRBV4-3; D is unclear. The CDR3 length is 15 residues. Deletions cut 1 base from V and 2 bases from J, with 10 bases between. Germline CDR1 reads LGHNA; CDR2 reads YSLEER. The DNA for the CDR3 is TGCGCCAGCAGCCAAGGTTCAACTATCACAGATACGCAGTATTTT. Translated: CASSQGSTITDTQYF.

The chain employs TRBV18 and TRBJ1-1; 7 bases fit TRBD1. V shed 3 bases, J shed 1 base, and the junction held 5 bases outside the gene matches. Germline V gene sequence: CDR1 KGHSH, CDR2 LQKENI. This CDR3 comprises 15 residues. The CDR3 DNA reads TGTGCCAGCTCACCCGGACAGGTGAGGAACACTGAAGCTTTCTTT. It yields the protein CASSPGQVRNTEAFF.

The chain joins TRBV7-2 to TRBJ2-5; TRBD2 might be the D (5 bases). The ends were cut back, 4 bases at V and 5 bases at J, with 14 bases in the middle. There are 14 residues in the CDR3. In germline, CDR1 is SGHTA, CDR2 FQGNSA. The CDR3 nucleotides read TGTGCCAGCAGCTCCAGTCAGAGGAGGGAGACCCAGTACTTC. Amino acid sequence: CASSSSQRRETQYF. Looking up the rest from reference TRBV7-2 and TRBJ2-5 gives the full variable domain: GAGVSQSPSNKVTEKGKDVELRCDPISGHTALYWYRQSLGQGLEFLIYFQGNSAPDKSGLPSDRFSAERTGGSVSTLTIQRTQQEDSAVYLCASSSSQRRETQYFGPGTRLLVL.

This clone was counted a few times. The chain carries TRBV15 and TRBJ2-2, with TRBD2 matching over 8 bases. This CDR3 comprises 16 residues. Germline lookup yields CDR1 LNHNV and CDR2 YYDKDF (reference sequence). The junction had 4 bases not matched to a gene; V was cut back by 0 bases and J by 4 bases. The CDR3 region is CATSRDGTRATGELFF. The CDR3 region has the DNA TGTGCCACCAGCAGAGACGGGACTAGAGCCACCGGGGAGCTGTTTTTT.

The V gene is TRBV27, the J gene TRBJ2-2; D is ambiguous. There are 14 residues in the CDR3. Trimming cost V 2 bases and J 4 bases, with 8 bases left between them. Germline assignment: CDR1 MNHEY and CDR2 SMNVEV (reference sequence). The CDR3: CASSLGRITGELFF. The CDR3 region has the DNA TGTGCCAGCAGTTTAGGCAGAATCACCGGGGAGCTGTTTTTT.

V usage is TRBV21-1 and J usage is TRBJ1-1; the DNA was not compared with TRBD1, the D call given in the table. TRBV21-1 constitutes a pseudogene. The CDR3 runs to 16 residues. Written as DNA, the CDR3 is TGTGCCAGCAGCGATATCAGTCAGGGGCGAAACACTGAAGCTTTCTTT. Translating gives CASSDISQGRNTEAFF.

In nucleotides, the CDR3 is TGTGCCAGCCAACTCCTCTCTGGAAACACCATATATTTT. The encoded protein is CASQLLSGNTIYF. The genes are TRBV6-6 and TRBJ1-3; D gene unclear. The CDR3 totals 13 residues. Deletions cut 8 bases from V and 0 bases from J, with 8 bases between. Looked up from germline, CDR1 is MNHNY and CDR2 is SVGAGI (reference sequence).

This chain links TRBV5-4 with TRBJ2-7, with 12 bases that match TRBD2. Germline assignment: CDR1 SGHNT and CDR2 YYREEE (reference sequence). The V gene end was trimmed by 3 bases and the J gene end by 3 bases; junction bases not matched to a gene: 7. CDR3 length: 16 amino acids. The CDR3 loop reads CASSSATSGSIYEQYF. In DNA form, the CDR3 reads TGTGCCAGCAGCTCGGCGACTAGCGGGAGTATCTACGAGCAGTACTTC. Full variable domain (outside the CDR3, taken from reference TRBV5-4 and TRBJ2-7): ETGVTQSPTHLIKTRGQQVTLRCSSQSGHNTVSWYQQALGQGPQFIFQYYREEENGRGNFPPRFSGLQFPNYSSELNVNALELDDSALYLCASSSATSGSIYEQYFGPGTRLTVT.

The genes are TRBV29-1 and TRBJ2-1, with TRBD2 matching 7 bases. Germline-derived CDR1 and CDR2 are SQVTM and ANQGSEA. The V segment lost 7 bases and the J segment 3 bases; nucleotides outside the gene matches: 3. CDR3 size: 12 residues. This CDR3 reads CSAGDYYNEQFF. CDR3 bases: TGCAGCGCTGGGGACTACTACAATGAGCAGTTCTTC.

The chain is built from TRBV19 and TRBJ1-2, with 9 bases aligning to TRBD1. The V and J ends lost 5 bases and 3 bases, in that order; junction bases with no gene match: 10. This CDR3 spans 16 amino acids. Germline values: CDR1 LNHDA, CDR2 SQIVND (reference sequence). The chain's CDR3 is CASSARRQGEDYGYTF. Here the CDR3 DNA reads TGTGCCAGTAGTGCCCGAAGACAGGGGGAGGACTATGGCTACACCTTC.

V gene TRBV27 combines with J gene TRBJ1-5; TRBD1 is a possible D gene (6 bases). V was cut by 6 bases and J by 0 bases, with 9 bases left in between. Per germline, CDR1 MNHEY and CDR2 SMNVEV (reference sequence). This CDR3 is built from 14 residues. DNA of the CDR3: TGTGCCAGCAGACAGGGTCTTAGCAATCAGCCCCAGCATTTT. Its protein product is CASRQGLSNQPQHF.